The 8 T cell receptor beta chains below come from one sample, sequenced in a study of blood T cell repertoires in COVID-19. The table came from immunoSEQ multiplex PCR; TCRdb's copy has only in-frame clones and leaves some out. The table includes approximately 97,000 clones, 75% to 95% detected once. Sequenced: peripheral blood. The receptors shown here come from a man in his 60s with acute or convalescent COVID-19.

This chain joins TRBV6-5 and TRBJ1-6; 7 nucleotides match TRBD1. V lost 6 bases to trimming and J lost 5 bases; unmatched junction nucleotides: 4. Germline CDR1 MNHEY, CDR2 SVGAGI. This CDR3 spans 14 amino acids. The CDR3 bases are TGTGCCAGCAGAAATACAGGGGATAATTCACCCCTCCACTTT. Its translation: CASRNTGDNSPLHF.

V gene TRBV15 combines with J gene TRBJ2-3; 7 bases fit TRBD1. Germline V gives CDR1 LNHNV, CDR2 YYDKDF (reference sequence). The CDR3 has 15 amino acids. V lost 2 bases and J lost 1; bases outside the gene matches: 3. CDR3 amino acids: CATSRPQGGTDTQYF. Here the CDR3 DNA reads TGTGCCACCAGCAGACCCCAGGGGGGCACAGATACGCAGTATTTT. Complete variable domain (other parts from reference TRBV15 and TRBJ2-3): DAMVIQNPRYQVTQFGKPVTLSCSQTLNHNVMYWYQQKSSQAPKLLFHYYDKDFNNEADTPDNFQSRRPNTSFCFLDIRSPGLGDTAMYLCATSRPQGGTDTQYFGPGTRLTVL.

The chain has TRBV27 and TRBJ1-3; TRBD1 might be the D (6 bases). Germline lookup yields CDR1 MNHEY and CDR2 SMNVEV (reference sequence). CDR3 size: 15 residues. V shed 6 bases and J shed 3 bases, with 15 bases lying between them. The CDR3 nucleotides read TGTGCCAGCAGACCTAGCAGGGGCAGTGGAAACACCATATATTTT. It is translated as CASRPSRGSGNTIYF.

This clone was found once. The chain has TRBV28 and TRBJ1-2, with 7 bases aligning to TRBD1. This CDR3 region has 15 residues. CDR1 is MDHEN and CDR2 is SYDVKM in the germline V gene. After removal of 6 bases from V and 4 bases from J, the junction contained 11 bases not matched to a gene. This chain's CDR3 is CASRTTGKISYGYTF. CDR3 coding DNA: TGTGCCAGCAGAACGACAGGGAAAATATCCTATGGCTACACCTTC.

The chain couples TRBV5-4 to TRBJ1-2; D not resolved. Germline V gene data show CDR1 as SGHNT and CDR2 as YYREEE (reference sequence). This CDR3 has 13 residues. Deletions cut 1 base from V and 5 bases from J, with 9 bases between. The CDR3 sequence: CASSLLTEYGYTF. CDR3 bases: TGTGCCAGCAGCTTGCTTACAGAGTATGGCTACACCTTC.

The chain is built from TRBV18 and TRBJ2-5; D unclear. The V end lost 3 bases, the J end lost 7 bases, and 18 bases lay between the germline ends. The germline gives CDR1 KGHSH, CDR2 LQKENI. This CDR3 has 15 residues. The CDR3 DNA reads TGTGCCAGCTCACCTTTCGGTCTCCGTGGTGGGACCCAGTACTTC. Translation gives CASSPFGLRGGTQYF.

V is TRBV6-5 and J is TRBJ2-6; tentative D call: TRBD1 (6 bases). There are 15 residues in the CDR3. CDR1 is MNHEY and CDR2 is SVGAGI in the germline V gene. V lost 6 bases and J lost 0, with 9 bases in between. CDR3 region: CASSNRVSGANVLTF. The CDR3 coding sequence is TGTGCCAGCAGCAACAGGGTCTCTGGGGCCAACGTCCTGACTTTC.

This rearrangement joins TRBV5-1 to TRBJ1-3, with D tentatively TRBD1 (5 bases). CDR1 SGHRS and CDR2 YFSETQ come from the germline V gene. V was trimmed by 2 bases and J by 3 bases, leaving 15 bases between them. The CDR3 has 16 amino acids. In DNA form, the CDR3 reads TGCGCCAGCAGCTTTGTAGTGGGGGGAGTTGGAAACACCATATATTTT. This gives the protein CASSFVVGGVGNTIYF.